A single sample gave rise to the 7 T cell receptor beta chains below, sequenced in a study of CD8 T cells in cerebrospinal fluid in Alzheimer's disease (dated by TCRdb to 2018 to 2021). Library creation used 10x single-cell sequencing. Instrument used: NextSeq 550. TCRdb reprocessed the public reads and reports one entry per CDR3 protein sequence, without DNA. The sample's records list some 1,000 distinct CDR3 sequences. The ten most abundant clones make up about 8.3% of the sample. Sequencing was done on a sample of cerebrospinal fluid. These receptor sequences come from a human donor in good health.

Measured by frequency, this clonotype is medium-sized (0.01 to 0.1%). J is TRBJ2-2 and V is TRBV2. The germline V gene encodes CDR1 SNHLY and CDR2 FYNNEI. The CDR3 covers 15 residues. The CDR3 spells CASREAFANTGELFF.

Considering frequency, this clonotype is large. The chain uses TRBV3-1 and TRBJ1-5. Germline V gene lookup returns CDR1 LGHDT and CDR2 YNNKEL (reference sequence). This CDR3 is 14 amino acids long. CDR3 in amino acids: CASSQVEGTGPQHF.

This clonotype is deemed large (0.1 to 1%) by its frequency. The chain carries TRBV11-2 and TRBJ2-3; checking the TCRdb D call of TRBD1 is not possible without DNA. This CDR3 comprises 14 residues. Per germline, CDR1 SGHAT and CDR2 FQNNGV. CDR3 amino acids: CASSGRGRKDTQYF.

By frequency, this clonotype registers medium-sized (0.01 to 0.1%). The genes are TRBV20-1 and TRBJ1-5. This CDR3 region has 11 residues. The germline V gene encodes CDR1 DFQATT and CDR2 SNEGSKA (reference sequence). CDR3 region: CSARGFQPQHF.

According to its frequency, this clonotype is medium-sized. The rearrangement links TRBV2 to TRBJ2-5; TCRdb selects TRBD1, and the lack of DNA leaves this call unchecked. This CDR3 contains 14 residues. Germline CDR1 reads SNHLY; CDR2 reads FYNNEI. CDR3 region: CASSGTGGWETQYF.

This clonotype is deemed medium-sized by its frequency. The chain links TRBV7-8 to TRBJ2-5. This CDR3 region has 14 residues. The germline V gene has CDR1 SGHVS and CDR2 FQNEAQ. The CDR3 sequence is CASSTTVLQETQYF.

In terms of frequency, this clonotype is large (0.1 to 1%). V is TRBV5-1 and J is TRBJ2-6; absent DNA, TCRdb's TRBD1 call cannot be checked. The CDR3 has 18 residues. Per the germline V gene, CDR1 is SGHRS and CDR2 is YFSETQ. CDR3 residues: CASSSQGQGALGANVLTF.